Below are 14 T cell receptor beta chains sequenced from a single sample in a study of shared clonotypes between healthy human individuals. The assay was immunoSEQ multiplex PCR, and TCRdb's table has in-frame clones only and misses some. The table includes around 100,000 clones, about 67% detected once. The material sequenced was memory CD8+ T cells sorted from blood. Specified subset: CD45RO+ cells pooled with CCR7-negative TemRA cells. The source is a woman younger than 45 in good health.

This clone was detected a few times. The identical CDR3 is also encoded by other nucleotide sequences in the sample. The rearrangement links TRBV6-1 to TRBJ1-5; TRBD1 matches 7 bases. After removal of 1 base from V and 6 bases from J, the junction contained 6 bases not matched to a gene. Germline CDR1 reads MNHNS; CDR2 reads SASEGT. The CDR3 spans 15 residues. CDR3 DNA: TGTGCCAGCAGTGAAGAAGAAGGGGGCGGTCAGCCCCAGCATTTT. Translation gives CASSEEEGGGQPQHF.

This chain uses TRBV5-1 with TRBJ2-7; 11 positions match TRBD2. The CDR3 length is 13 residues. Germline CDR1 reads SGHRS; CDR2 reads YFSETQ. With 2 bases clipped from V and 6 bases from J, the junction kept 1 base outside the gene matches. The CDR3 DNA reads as TGCGCCAGCAGCTTTAGCGGGAGGGGCGAGCAGTACTTC. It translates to CASSFSGRGEQYF.

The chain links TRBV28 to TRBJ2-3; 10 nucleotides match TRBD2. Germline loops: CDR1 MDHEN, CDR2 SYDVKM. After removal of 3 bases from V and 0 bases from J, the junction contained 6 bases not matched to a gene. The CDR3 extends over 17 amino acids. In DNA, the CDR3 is TGTGCCAGCAGTTTTGTGACTAGCGGGCCTAGCACAGATACGCAGTATTTT. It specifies CASSFVTSGPSTDTQYF.

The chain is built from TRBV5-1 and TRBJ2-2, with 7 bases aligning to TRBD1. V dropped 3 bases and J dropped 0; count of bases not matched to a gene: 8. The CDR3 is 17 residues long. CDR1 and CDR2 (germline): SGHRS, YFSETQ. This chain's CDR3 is CASSSKGQTSNTGELFF. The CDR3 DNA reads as TGCGCCAGCAGCTCCAAGGGACAGACCTCGAACACCGGGGAGCTGTTTTTT.

CDR3 amino acids: CASSVDSTAAGELFF. The CDR3 DNA reads TGTGCCAGCAGTGTTGACAGCACTGCTGCCGGGGAGCTGTTTTTT. The J gene is TRBJ2-2, the V gene TRBV6-4, with a tentative D call TRBD1 (5 bases). CDR3 length: 15 amino acids. CDR1 is MRHNA and CDR2 is SNTAGT in the germline V gene. V lost 4 bases and J lost 6, with 15 bases in between.

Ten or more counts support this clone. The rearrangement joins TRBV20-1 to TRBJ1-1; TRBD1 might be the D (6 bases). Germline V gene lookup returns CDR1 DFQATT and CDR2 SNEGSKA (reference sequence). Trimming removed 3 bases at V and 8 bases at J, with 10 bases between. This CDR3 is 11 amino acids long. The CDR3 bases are TGCAGTGCTAGGGGTACAGGGGAAGCTTTCTTT. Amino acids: CSARGTGEAFF.

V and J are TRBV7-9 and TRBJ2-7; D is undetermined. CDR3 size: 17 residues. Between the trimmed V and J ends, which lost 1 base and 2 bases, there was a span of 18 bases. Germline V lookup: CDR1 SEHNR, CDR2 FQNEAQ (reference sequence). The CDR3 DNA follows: TGTGCCAGCAGCTTAGAGGTGGCAGGAATGCGGACCTACGAGCAGTACTTC. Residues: CASSLEVAGMRTYEQYF.

The CDR3 protein is CASSQEPLAALEAFF. The CDR3 DNA follows: TGCGCCAGCAGCCAAGAGCCCTTGGCAGCGCTTGAAGCTTTCTTT. This chain connects TRBV4-1 to TRBJ1-1; unclear D gene. The CDR3 loop spans 15 amino acids. In germline, CDR1 is MGHRA, CDR2 YSYEKL. Trimming took off 0 bases at V and 7 bases at J, with 15 bases between the two ends.

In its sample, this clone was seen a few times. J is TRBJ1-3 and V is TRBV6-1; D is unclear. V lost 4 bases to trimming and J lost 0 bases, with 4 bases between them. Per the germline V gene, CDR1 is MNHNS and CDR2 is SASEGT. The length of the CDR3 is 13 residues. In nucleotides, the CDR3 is TGTGCCAGCAGTGCTACCTCTGGAAACACCATATATTTT. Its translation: CASSATSGNTIYF.

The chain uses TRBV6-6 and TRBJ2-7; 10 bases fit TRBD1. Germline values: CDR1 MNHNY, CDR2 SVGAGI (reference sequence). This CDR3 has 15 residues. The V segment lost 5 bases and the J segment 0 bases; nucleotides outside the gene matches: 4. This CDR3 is CASSTRTGGSYEQYF. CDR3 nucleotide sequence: TGTGCCAGCAGTACCCGGACAGGGGGCTCCTACGAGCAGTACTTC.

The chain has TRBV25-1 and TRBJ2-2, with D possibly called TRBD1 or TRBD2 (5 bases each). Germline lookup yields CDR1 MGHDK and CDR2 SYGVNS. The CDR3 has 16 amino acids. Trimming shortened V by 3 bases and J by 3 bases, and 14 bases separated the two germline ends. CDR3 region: CASSDRGYTDTGELFF. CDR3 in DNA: TGTGCCAGCAGTGATCGGGGCTATACAGACACCGGGGAGCTGTTTTTT.

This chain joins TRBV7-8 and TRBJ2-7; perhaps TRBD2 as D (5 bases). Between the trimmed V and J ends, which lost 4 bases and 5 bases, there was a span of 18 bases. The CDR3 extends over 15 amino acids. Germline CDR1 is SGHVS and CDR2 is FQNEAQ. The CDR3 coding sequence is TGTGCCAGCAGCTCCGACGGGGTGCTGGGTAACGAGCAGTACTTC. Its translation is CASSSDGVLGNEQYF.

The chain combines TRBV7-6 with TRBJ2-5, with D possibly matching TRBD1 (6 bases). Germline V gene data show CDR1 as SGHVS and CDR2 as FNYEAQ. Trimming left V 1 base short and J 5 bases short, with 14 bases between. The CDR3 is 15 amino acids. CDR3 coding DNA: TGTGCCAGCAGCTTAGGAGAGACAGGTTGGGAGACCCAGTACTTC. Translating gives CASSLGETGWETQYF.

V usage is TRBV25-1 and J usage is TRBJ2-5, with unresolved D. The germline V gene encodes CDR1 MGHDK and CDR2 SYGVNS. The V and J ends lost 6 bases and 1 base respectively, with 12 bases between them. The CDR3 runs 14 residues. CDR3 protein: CASSPSTTQETQYF. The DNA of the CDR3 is TGTGCCAGCAGCCCCAGTACTACCCAAGAGACCCAGTACTTC.